This T cell receptor (beta chain) was observed in a study of breast tumors, draining lymph nodes, adjacent tissues. MiXCR, run by TCRdb on the multiplex PCR reads, gives a single entry per CDR3 protein. The sample has 130,000 or so distinct CDR3 sequences; approximately 32% are singletons. This CDR3 region has 14 residues. V lost 9 bases and J lost 2, with 15 bases in between. CDR1 LNHDA and CDR2 SQIVND come from the germline V gene (reference sequence). Breast cancer patients provided tissue from their axillary draining lymph nodes. The sample holds many counts of this clonotype. Material: axillary lymph node tissue. The clonotype was recovered from a female donor with breast cancer. Some clones in this sample may be carry-over from other donors' samples. The chain recombines TRBV19 with TRBJ2-3, with D perhaps assigned TRBD1 or TRBD2 (6 bases each). The CDR3 is CASLDRRDTDTQYF. CDR3 nucleotide sequence: TGTGCCAGCCTCGACAGGCGGGACACAGATACGCAGTATTTT.